The 11 T cell receptor beta chains below were found in one sample sequenced in a study of shared clonotypes between healthy human individuals. Assay used: immunoSEQ multiplex PCR; TCRdb lists only in-frame clones, some missing. The repertoire holds about 99,000 clones, with less than 60% as singletons. Specimen: PBMCs. These receptors originate from a woman in her thirties or forties in good health. Some clones in this sample may be carry-over from other donors' samples.

This clone occurred once. V usage is TRBV19 and J usage is TRBJ2-5, with TRBD1 identical over 8 bases. The CDR3 length is 15 residues. Germline assignment: CDR1 LNHDA and CDR2 SQIVND (reference sequence). J lost 5 bases, V lost 3 bases, and 8 bases had no gene match. In DNA, the CDR3 is TGTGCCAGTAGTATCCGTTCAGGGGGCCAGGAGACCCAGTACTTC. Protein product: CASSIRSGGQETQYF. The variable domain in full, with the rest retrieved from reference TRBV19 and TRBJ2-5, is DGGITQSPKYLFRKEGQNVTLSCEQNLNHDAMYWYRQDPGQGLRLIYYSQIVNDFQKGDIAEGYSVSREKKESFPLTVTSAQKNPTAFYLCASSIRSGGQETQYFGPGTRLLVL.

The rearrangement uses TRBV7-8 and TRBJ2-7, with TRBD1 matching over 12 bases. Germline values: CDR1 SGHVS, CDR2 FQNEAQ. CDR3 length equals 13 residues. Trimming took 4 bases from V and 7 from J; bases not matched to a gene: 2. CDR3 residues: CASSWDRGREQYF. The DNA for the CDR3 is TGTGCCAGCAGCTGGGACAGGGGGCGAGAGCAGTACTTC.

As concerns this clone: A junction end diverges from the germline sequence, so it may reflect a read error. The rearrangement links TRBV7-9 to TRBJ2-7; D is perhaps TRBD1 (6 bases). Germline V gene lookup returns CDR1 SEHNR and CDR2 FQNEAQ (reference sequence). The CDR3 runs 13 residues. The CDR3, as DNA: TGTGCCAGCGGCTTACACAGGGAAAGCGAGCAGTACTTC. Its protein is CASGLHRESEQYF.

This clone was detected a few times. This rearrangement joins TRBV30 to TRBJ2-1; a weak D match, TRBD2 (5 bases). With 0 bases removed from V and 6 bases from J, the gap between germline ends came to 12 bases. The CDR3 loop spans 14 amino acids. The germline V gene has CDR1 GTSNPN and CDR2 SVGIG (reference sequence). CDR3 sequence: CAWSVRLASNEQFF. As DNA, the CDR3 is TGTGCCTGGAGTGTTAGGTTAGCGAGCAATGAGCAGTTCTTC. The full variable domain, with the rest looked up from reference TRBV30 and TRBJ2-1, is SQTIHQWPATLVQPVGSPLSLECTVEGTSNPNLYWYRQAAGRGLQLLFYSVGIGQISSEVPQNLSASRPQDRQFILSSKKLLLSDSGFYLCAWSVRLASNEQFFGPGTRLTVL.

For this clone: Other nucleotide sequences from this sample produce the same CDR3. V is TRBV30 and J is TRBJ2-5, with 10 bases that match TRBD2. This CDR3 region has 15 residues. CDR1 and CDR2 from the germline V gene are GTSNPN and SVGIG (reference sequence). J lost 7 bases, V lost 7 bases, and 15 bases had no gene match. CDR3 DNA: TGTGCCTACATCAGGGTAGCGGGGGGTATCGGGACCCAGTACTTC. It encodes CAYIRVAGGIGTQYF.

This clone was recorded many times. This chain connects TRBV6-1 to TRBJ2-6; D call uncertain. Germline CDR1 and CDR2: MNHNS and SASEGT. Trimming took 11 bases from V and 0 from J, leaving 11 bases between them. This CDR3 is built from 14 residues. The CDR3 protein is CAHKAISGANVLTF. CDR3 nucleotide sequence: TGTGCCCACAAGGCGATCTCTGGGGCCAACGTCCTGACTTTC.

Comments on this clone: This same CDR3 is encoded by further DNA sequences in the sample. This chain links TRBV30 with TRBJ2-5, with TRBD2 matching over 7 bases. The CDR3 loop spans 18 amino acids. J lost 2 bases, V lost 3 bases, and 18 bases had no gene match. CDR1 is GTSNPN, CDR2 SVGIG, per germline (reference sequence). CDR3 residues: CAWSRKDLPGLPQETQYF. For the CDR3, the DNA is TGTGCCTGGAGCCGAAAAGACCTGCCGGGACTACCACAAGAGACCCAGTACTTC. Supplemented by reference TRBV30 and TRBJ2-5, the full variable domain reads SQTIHQWPATLVQPVGSPLSLECTVEGTSNPNLYWYRQAAGRGLQLLFYSVGIGQISSEVPQNLSASRPQDRQFILSSKKLLLSDSGFYLCAWSRKDLPGLPQETQYFGPGTRLLVL.

This clone showed up just a few times. The chain joins TRBV7-9 to TRBJ2-7; TRBD1 is a possible D gene (6 bases). The CDR3 covers 16 residues. Germline V gene sequence: CDR1 SEHNR, CDR2 FQNEAQ (reference sequence). Deletions cut 0 bases from V and 0 bases from J, with 12 bases between. The CDR3 here is CASSLARGPSSYEQYF. CDR3 sequence (DNA): TGTGCCAGCAGCTTAGCCAGGGGCCCAAGCTCCTACGAGCAGTACTTC.

Of note for this clone: A single base is all that separates this from a far larger clone, so a read error is likely. The chain couples TRBV28 to TRBJ2-3; D is possibly TRBD1 (6 bases). CDR3 size: 16 residues. Germline assignment: CDR1 MDHEN and CDR2 SYDVKM. The germline V and J ends were trimmed by 5 bases and 10 bases, with 25 bases remaining between them. DNA for the CDR3: TGTGCCAGCAGTAGACCCCCCGGGACATGCAGGCAGTCGCAGTATTTT. Translated: CASSRPPGTCRQSQYF.

The rearrangement links TRBV28 to TRBJ1-5; D might be TRBD1 (6 bases). Germline loops: CDR1 MDHEN, CDR2 SYDVKM. The CDR3 has 14 residues. The V gene lost 7 bases and the J gene lost 5 bases, with 15 bases spanning the gap. CDR3 in amino acids: CASTVKQGYQPQHF. The CDR3 DNA is TGTGCCAGCACCGTAAAACAGGGCTATCAGCCCCAGCATTTT. The variable domain in full, with the rest retrieved from reference TRBV28 and TRBJ1-5, is DVKVTQSSRYLVKRTGEKVFLECVQDMDHENMFWYRQDPGLGLRLIYFSYDVKMKEKGDIPEGYSVSREKKERFSLILESASTNQTSMYLCASTVKQGYQPQHFGDGTRLSIL.

This clone was seen ten or more times. V usage is TRBV30 and J usage is TRBJ2-7; D is perhaps TRBD2 (5 bases). Trimming left V 3 bases short and J 4 bases short, with 19 bases between. Germline V gives CDR1 GTSNPN, CDR2 SVGIG (reference sequence). The CDR3 has 15 amino acids. The CDR3 DNA reads as TGTGCCTGGAGGGGGATTCGAGGGTATCAGTACGAGCAGTACTTC. Translation gives CAWRGIRGYQYEQYF.